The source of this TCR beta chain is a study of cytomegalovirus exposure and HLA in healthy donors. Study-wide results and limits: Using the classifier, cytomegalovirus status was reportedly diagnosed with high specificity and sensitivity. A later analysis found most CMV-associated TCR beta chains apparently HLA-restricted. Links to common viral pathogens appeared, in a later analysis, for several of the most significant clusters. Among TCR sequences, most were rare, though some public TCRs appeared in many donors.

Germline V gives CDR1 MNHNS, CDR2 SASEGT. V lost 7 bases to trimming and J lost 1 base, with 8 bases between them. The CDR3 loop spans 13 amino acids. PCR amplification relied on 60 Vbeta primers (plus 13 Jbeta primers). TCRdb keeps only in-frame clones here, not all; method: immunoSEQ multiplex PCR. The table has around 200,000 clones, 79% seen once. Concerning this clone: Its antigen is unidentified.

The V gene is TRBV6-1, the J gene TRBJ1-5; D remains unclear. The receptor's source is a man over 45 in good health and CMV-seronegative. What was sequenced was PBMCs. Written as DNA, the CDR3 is TGTGCCAGCACCGTACAGAGCAATCAGCCCCAGCATTTT. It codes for CASTVQSNQPQHF.